The sequence of this TCR beta chain was determined in a study of blood T cell repertoires in COVID-19. This CDR3 comprises 15 residues. J was trimmed by 4 bases and V by 4 bases; bases with no gene match: 7. Germline V gene data show CDR1 as KGHDR and CDR2 as SFDVKD. In the authors' methods: Estimated nucleated cell counts came from reference gene primer amplification. Repertoires were generated with immunoSEQ multiplex PCR, while TCRdb's copy carries only in-frame clones and drops some. D and trimming come from the DNA, and the V and J calls and clone size come from that table. The sample contains roughly 140,000 clones, 70% to 85% of which appear only once.

The chain recombines TRBV24-1 with TRBJ2-7; 9 bases line up with TRBD1. The sequence derives from a woman in her forties or fifties in a cohort sampled during active or convalescent COVID-19. Sample: peripheral blood. CDR3 nucleotides: TGTGCCACCAGTGAGACCGGGACAGGGAATTACGAGCAGTACTTC. Protein sequence: CATSETGTGNYEQYF.